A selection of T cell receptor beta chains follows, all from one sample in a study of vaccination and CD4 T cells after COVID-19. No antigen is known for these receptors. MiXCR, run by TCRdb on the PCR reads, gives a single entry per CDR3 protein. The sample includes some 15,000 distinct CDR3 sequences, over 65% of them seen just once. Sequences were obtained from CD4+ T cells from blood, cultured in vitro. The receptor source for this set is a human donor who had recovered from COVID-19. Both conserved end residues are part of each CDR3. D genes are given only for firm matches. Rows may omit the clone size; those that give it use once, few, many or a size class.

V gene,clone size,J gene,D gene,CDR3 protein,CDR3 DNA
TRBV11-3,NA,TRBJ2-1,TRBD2,CASSSSGSVYNEQFF,TGTGCCAGCAGCTCTAGCGGGTCGGTCTACAATGAGCAGTTCTTC
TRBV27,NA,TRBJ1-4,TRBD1,CASRPGTGAGKLFF,TGTGCCAGTAGACCCGGGACAGGGGCGGGAAAACTGTTTTTT
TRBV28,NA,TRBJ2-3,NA,CASSFRGVSDTQYF,TGTGCCAGCAGTTTCAGAGGGGTTTCAGATACGCAGTATTTT
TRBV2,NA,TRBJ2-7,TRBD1,CASSLGQGVGEQYF,TGTGCCAGCAGTTTGGGACAGGGGGTTGGCGAGCAGTACTTC
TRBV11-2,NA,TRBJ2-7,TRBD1,CASRGDRSYEQYF,TGTGCCAGCAGGGGGGACAGATCCTACGAGCAGTACTTC
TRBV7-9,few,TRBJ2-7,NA,CASSLASRSSYEQYF,TGTGCCAGCAGCTTAGCTAGCCGTTCCTCCTACGAGCAGTACTTC
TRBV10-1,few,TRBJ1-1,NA,CANTEAFF,TGCGCCAACACTGAAGCTTTCTTT
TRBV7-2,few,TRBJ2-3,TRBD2,CASSSGLAGGIADTQYF,TGTGCCAGCAGCTCGGGACTAGCGGGAGGTATCGCAGATACGCAGTATTTT
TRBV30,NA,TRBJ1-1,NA,CAWSPRGLGNTEAFF,TGTGCCTGGAGCCCGCGAGGGCTGGGGAACACTGAAGCTTTCTTT
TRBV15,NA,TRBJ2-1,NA,CATSRADTFNEQFF,TGTGCCACCAGCAGAGCCGACACCTTCAATGAGCAGTTCTTC
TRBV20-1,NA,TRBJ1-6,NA,CSARVGLSYNSPLHF,TGCAGTGCTAGAGTGGGTCTCTCCTATAATTCACCCCTCCACTTT